This note documents a single T cell receptor beta chain sequence. What it binds is not known. The CDR3 has 14 residues. The germline V gene encodes CDR1 ENHRY and CDR2 SYGVKD. The V end was cut by 2 bases, the J end by 2 bases, with 10 bases between. This record comes from a study of cytotoxic CD8 clonotypes in ibrutinib-treated CLL. About the research overall: By median approximately 63 months, 12 had progressed and about 15 stayed remitted; responses had been 2 complete and around 24 partial. Averaging across samples gave about 240,000 productive templates and roughly 90,000 productive rearrangements. General study findings and limits: An increase in clonality occurred at ibrutinib response, followed by a return toward baseline at progression.

Depths of 1 in 200,000 to 1 in 1 million T cells were the sequencing target. Libraries were prepared by immunoSEQ multiplex PCR; TCRdb keeps only in-frame clonotypes and omits some of them. The sample lists hundreds of thousands of clones, just under 80% occurring once. The V call is TRBV10-3, the J call TRBJ2-7; D gene ambiguous. This clonotype was sampled from a human donor with chronic lymphocytic leukemia. The starting material was PBMCs, obtained before ibrutinib treatment. The CDR3, as DNA: TGTGCCATCAGTGAGAGCGTGGGTCCCTACGAGCAGTACTTC. This codes for CAISESVGPYEQYF.